The clone carrying this T cell receptor beta chain appeared a single time. Its antigen is not identified. This sample was included in a study of T cell responses to AZD1222 COVID-19 vaccine. Study-level findings and limits: Variant regions that are unmutated are reportedly the target of nearly half of spike-specific TCRs. Clonal diversity may have been underestimated in mostly white British donors. Sampled repertoires all dated from after the peak T cell response.

Clones were sequenced by immunoSEQ multiplex PCR, and TCRdb holds only the in-frame ones, with some missing. The sample yields some 150,000 clones, roughly nine tenths seen once. This CDR3 has 11 residues. The V and J ends lost 7 bases and 5 bases respectively, with 11 bases between them. The germline V gene has CDR1 SQVTM and CDR2 ANQGSEA. The chain employs TRBV29-1 and TRBJ1-1, with a weak D call TRBD1 (6 bases). The sample consisted of peripheral blood, taken after recovery from COVID-19. The clonotype was recovered from an adult who had recovered from COVID-19. The CDR3 here is CSGTRGTEAFF. In DNA, the CDR3 is TGCAGCGGTACCAGGGGTACTGAAGCTTTCTTT.